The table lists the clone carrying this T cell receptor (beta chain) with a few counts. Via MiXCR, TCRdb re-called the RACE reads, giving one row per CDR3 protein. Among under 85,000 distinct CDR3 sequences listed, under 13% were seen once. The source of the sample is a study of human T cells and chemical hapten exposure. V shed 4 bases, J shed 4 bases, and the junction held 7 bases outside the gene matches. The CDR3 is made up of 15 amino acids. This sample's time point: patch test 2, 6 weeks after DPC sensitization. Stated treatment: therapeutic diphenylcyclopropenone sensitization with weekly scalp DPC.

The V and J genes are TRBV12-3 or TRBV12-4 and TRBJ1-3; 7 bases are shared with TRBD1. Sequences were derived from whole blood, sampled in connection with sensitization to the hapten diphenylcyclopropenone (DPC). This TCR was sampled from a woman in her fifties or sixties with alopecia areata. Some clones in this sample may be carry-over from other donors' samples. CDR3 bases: TGTGCCAGCAGTTATCCGACAGGGTTAGGAAACACCATATATTTT. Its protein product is CASSYPTGLGNTIYF.